The 10 T cell receptor beta chains below come from one sample, sequenced in a study of OX40 agonist ivuxolimab in advanced cancers. The protocol was immunoSEQ multiplex PCR, while the TCRdb copy is restricted to in-frame clones and leaves out a portion. This sample yields about 81,000 clones, of which around nine tenths are seen a single time; approximately 0.43% belongs to the top ten. This material consisted of CD4+ or CD8+ T cells sorted from blood, taken in a trial of the OX40 agonist ivuxolimab. The receptors originated from an adult with an advanced solid tumor such as melanoma, head and neck, liver or kidney cancer.

This clone was seen a few times. The chain has TRBV7-2 and TRBJ2-5, with D tentatively TRBD1 (6 bases). Germline CDR1 SGHTA, CDR2 FQGNSA. The CDR3 is 14 amino acids. V lost 5 bases and J lost 3, with 13 bases in between. The CDR3 here is CASSPLTGEETQYF. CDR3 DNA sequence: TGTGCCAGCAGCCCTTTGACAGGTGAAGAGACCCAGTACTTC.

The V and J genes are TRBV6-5 and TRBJ1-2; TRBD1 aligns across 8 bases. The CDR3 contains 13 residues. V lost 5 bases and J lost 3; bases outside the gene matches: 2. Germline-derived CDR1 and CDR2 are MNHEY and SVGAGI. The CDR3 sequence: CASSETGDYGYTF. CDR3 nucleotides: TGTGCCAGCAGTGAGACAGGGGACTATGGCTACACCTTC.

This chain links TRBV28 with TRBJ1-1; 7 bases fit TRBD1. The CDR3 has 14 residues. With 2 bases clipped from V and 3 bases from J, the junction kept 3 bases outside the gene matches. The germline V gene has CDR1 MDHEN and CDR2 SYDVKM. The CDR3 loop reads CASSLVQGDTEAFF. The CDR3 nucleotides are TGTGCCAGCAGTTTAGTGCAGGGGGACACTGAAGCTTTCTTT.

The chain links TRBV6-4 to TRBJ1-2; 9 positions match TRBD1. Losses at the gene ends were 0 bases for V and 5 bases for J; bases not matched to a gene: 10. Germline assignment: CDR1 MRHNA and CDR2 SNTAGT. The CDR3 extends over 17 amino acids. CDR3 sequence: CASSDSGTGKTSYGYTF. CDR3 coding DNA: TGTGCCAGCAGTGACTCCGGGACAGGGAAGACCTCGTATGGCTACACCTTC.

This clone has a single count. The gene calls are TRBV5-8 and TRBJ2-5; 10 bases map to TRBD1. The CDR3 is 15 residues long. In germline, CDR1 is SGHTS, CDR2 YDEGEE. V trimming: 3 bases; J trimming: 5 bases; junction bases outside the gene matches: 7. The DNA for the CDR3 is TGTGCCAGCAGCTCCCGGGACAGGGGCCAGGAGACCCAGTACTTC. This codes for CASSSRDRGQETQYF.

The genes are TRBV2 and TRBJ2-1; D may correspond to TRBD1 or TRBD2 (5 bases each). The V gene's germline CDR1 is SNHLY and CDR2 FYNNEI. V dropped 7 bases and J dropped 5 bases, with 18 bases sitting between them. CDR3 length: 15 residues. CDR3 region: CASTPTSGGHNEQFF. The CDR3, as DNA: TGTGCCAGCACCCCAACTAGTGGGGGACACAATGAGCAGTTCTTC.

V usage is TRBV5-1 and J usage is TRBJ1-1, with D uncertain. The V gene's germline CDR1 is SGHRS and CDR2 YFSETQ. V lost 4 bases and J 3 bases, leaving 16 bases between the germline ends. The CDR3 is made up of 15 amino acids. The CDR3 DNA follows: TGCGCCAGCAGCCGCCTCGGTACAGACGACACTGAAGCTTTCTTT. Translation gives CASSRLGTDDTEAFF.

Points on this clone: The sample holds other DNA sequences that translate to the same CDR3. This sequence joins TRBV5-6 and TRBJ1-1, with no clear D. The CDR3 spans 13 residues. CDR1 is SGHDT and CDR2 is YYEEEE in the germline V gene. The germline V and J ends were trimmed by 4 bases and 4 bases, with 11 bases remaining between them. The CDR3 is CASSPGPGTEAFF. CDR3 bases: TGTGCCAGCAGCCCTGGGCCGGGCACTGAAGCTTTCTTT.

This clone showed up just once. The J gene is TRBJ1-5, the V gene TRBV7-9; D not certain. Trimming took off 2 bases at V and 6 bases at J, with 8 bases between the two ends. This CDR3 is 13 amino acids long. Germline assignment: CDR1 SEHNR and CDR2 FQNEAQ (reference sequence). The CDR3 sequence: CASSLFVGQPQHF. The CDR3 DNA is TGTGCCAGCAGCTTATTTGTAGGTCAGCCCCAGCATTTT.

This chain connects TRBV5-6 to TRBJ1-2; D not resolved. The germline gives CDR1 SGHDT, CDR2 YYEEEE. The V gene lost 1 base and the J gene lost 4 bases, with 14 bases spanning the gap. The CDR3 totals 15 residues. The DNA for the CDR3 is TGTGCCAGCAGCTTGTTAGCTCAAGGTGTCTATGGCTACACCTTC. Protein sequence: CASSLLAQGVYGYTF.